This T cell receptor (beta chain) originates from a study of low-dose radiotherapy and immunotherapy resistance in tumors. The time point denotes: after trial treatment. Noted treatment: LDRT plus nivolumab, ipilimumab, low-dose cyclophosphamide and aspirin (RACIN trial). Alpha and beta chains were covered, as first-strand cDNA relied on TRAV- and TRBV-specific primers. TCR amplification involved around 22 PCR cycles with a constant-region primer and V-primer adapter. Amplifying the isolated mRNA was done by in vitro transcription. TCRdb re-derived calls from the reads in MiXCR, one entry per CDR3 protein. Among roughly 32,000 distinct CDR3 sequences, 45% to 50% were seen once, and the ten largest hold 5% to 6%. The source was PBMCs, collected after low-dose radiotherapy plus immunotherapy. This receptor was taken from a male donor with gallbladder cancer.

The CDR3 is CSATGQGVIGNQPQHF. The CDR3, as DNA: TGCAGTGCTACGGGACAGGGGGTGATTGGCAATCAGCCCCAGCATTTT. J is TRBJ1-5 and V is TRBV20-1, with 11 bases matching TRBD1. The CDR3 runs 16 residues. With V trimmed by 4 bases and J by 2 bases, 7 bases remained unmatched. Germline V gene data show CDR1 as DFQATT and CDR2 as SNEGSKA (reference sequence).